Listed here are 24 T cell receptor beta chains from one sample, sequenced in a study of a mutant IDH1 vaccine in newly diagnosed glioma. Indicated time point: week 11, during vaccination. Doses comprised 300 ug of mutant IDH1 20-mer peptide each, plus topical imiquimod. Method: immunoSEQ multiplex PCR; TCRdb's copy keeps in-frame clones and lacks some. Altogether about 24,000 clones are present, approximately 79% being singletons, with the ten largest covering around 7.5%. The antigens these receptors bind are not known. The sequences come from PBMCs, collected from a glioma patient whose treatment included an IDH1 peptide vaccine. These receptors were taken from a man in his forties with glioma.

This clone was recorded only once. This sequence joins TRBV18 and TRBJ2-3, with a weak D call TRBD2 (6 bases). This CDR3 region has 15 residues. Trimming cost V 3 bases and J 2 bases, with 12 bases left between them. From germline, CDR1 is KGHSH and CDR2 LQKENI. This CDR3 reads CASSPSGGVTDTQYF. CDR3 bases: TGTGCCAGCTCACCGTCGGGCGGGGTCACAGATACGCAGTATTTT.

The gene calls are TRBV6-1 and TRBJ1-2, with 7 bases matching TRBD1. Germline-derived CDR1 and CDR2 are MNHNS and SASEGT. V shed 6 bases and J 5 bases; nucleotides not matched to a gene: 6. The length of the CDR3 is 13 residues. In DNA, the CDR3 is TGTGCCAGCAGCAGTACAGGGGAGTATGGCTACACCTTC. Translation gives CASSSTGEYGYTF.

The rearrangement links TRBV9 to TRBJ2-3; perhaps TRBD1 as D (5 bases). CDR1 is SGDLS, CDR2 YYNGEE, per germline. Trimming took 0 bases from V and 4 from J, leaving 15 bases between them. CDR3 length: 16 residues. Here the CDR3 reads CASSVGQTPVADTQYF. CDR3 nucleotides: TGTGCCAGCAGCGTAGGACAGACCCCAGTGGCAGATACGCAGTATTTT.

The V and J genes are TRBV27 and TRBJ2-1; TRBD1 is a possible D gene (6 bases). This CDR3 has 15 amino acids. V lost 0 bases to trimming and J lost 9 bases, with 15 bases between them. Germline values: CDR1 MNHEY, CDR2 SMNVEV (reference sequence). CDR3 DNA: TGTGCCAGCAGTTTATCAAAGGGGGTTGCAAGTGAGCAGTTCTTC. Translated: CASSLSKGVASEQFF.

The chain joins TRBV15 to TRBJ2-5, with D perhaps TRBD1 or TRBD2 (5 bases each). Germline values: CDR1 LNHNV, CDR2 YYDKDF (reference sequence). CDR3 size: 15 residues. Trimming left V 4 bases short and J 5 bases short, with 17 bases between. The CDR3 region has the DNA TGTGCCACCAGCACAGTGGCCCAATGGGGGGAGACCCAGTACTTC. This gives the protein CATSTVAQWGETQYF. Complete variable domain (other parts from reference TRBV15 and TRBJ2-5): DAMVIQNPRYQVTQFGKPVTLSCSQTLNHNVMYWYQQKSSQAPKLLFHYYDKDFNNEADTPDNFQSRRPNTSFCFLDIRSPGLGDTAMYLCATSTVAQWGETQYFGPGTRLLVL.

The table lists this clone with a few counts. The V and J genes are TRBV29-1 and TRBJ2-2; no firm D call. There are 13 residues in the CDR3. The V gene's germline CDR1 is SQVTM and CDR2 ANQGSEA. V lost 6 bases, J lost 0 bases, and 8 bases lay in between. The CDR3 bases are TGCAGCGTACACACAACGAACACCGGGGAGCTGTTTTTT. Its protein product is CSVHTTNTGELFF.

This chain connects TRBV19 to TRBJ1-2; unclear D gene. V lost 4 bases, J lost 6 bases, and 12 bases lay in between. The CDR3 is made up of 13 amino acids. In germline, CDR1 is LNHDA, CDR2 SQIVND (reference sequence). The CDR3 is CASSNNGFDGYTF. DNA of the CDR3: TGTGCCAGTAGTAATAACGGGTTTGATGGCTACACCTTC.

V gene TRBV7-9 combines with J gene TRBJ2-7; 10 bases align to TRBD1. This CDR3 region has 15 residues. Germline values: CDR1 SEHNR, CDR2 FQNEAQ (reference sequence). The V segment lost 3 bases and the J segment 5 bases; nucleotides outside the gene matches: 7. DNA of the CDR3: TGTGCCAGCAGCTTCCTGACAGGGGGCAATGACGAGCAGTACTTC. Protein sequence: CASSFLTGGNDEQYF.

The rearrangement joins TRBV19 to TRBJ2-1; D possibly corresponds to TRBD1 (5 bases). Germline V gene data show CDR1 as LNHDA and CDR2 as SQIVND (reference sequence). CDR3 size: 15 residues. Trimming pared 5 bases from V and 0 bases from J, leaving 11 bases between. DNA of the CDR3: TGTGCCAGTAGTCCAGGGCAGAGCTCCTACAATGAGCAGTTCTTC. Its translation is CASSPGQSSYNEQFF.

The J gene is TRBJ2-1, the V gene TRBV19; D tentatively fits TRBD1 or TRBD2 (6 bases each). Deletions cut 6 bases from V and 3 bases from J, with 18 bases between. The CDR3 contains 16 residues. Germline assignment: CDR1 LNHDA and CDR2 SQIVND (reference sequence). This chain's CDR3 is CASSLQWGANYNEQFF. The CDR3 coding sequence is TGTGCCAGTAGCCTCCAATGGGGGGCTAACTACAATGAGCAGTTCTTC.

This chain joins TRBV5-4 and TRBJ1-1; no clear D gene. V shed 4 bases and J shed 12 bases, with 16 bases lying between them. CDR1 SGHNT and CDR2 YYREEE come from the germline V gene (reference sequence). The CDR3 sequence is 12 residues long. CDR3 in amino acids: CASSVDWSEPFF. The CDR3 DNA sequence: TGTGCCAGCAGCGTGGACTGGTCGGAACCTTTCTTT.

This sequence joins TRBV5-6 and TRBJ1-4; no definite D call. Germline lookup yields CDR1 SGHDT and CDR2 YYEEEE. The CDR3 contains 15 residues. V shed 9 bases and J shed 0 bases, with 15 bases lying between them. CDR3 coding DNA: TGTGCCAACAGTGGGAATAGGGCAACTAATGAAAAACTGTTTTTT. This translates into CANSGNRATNEKLFF.

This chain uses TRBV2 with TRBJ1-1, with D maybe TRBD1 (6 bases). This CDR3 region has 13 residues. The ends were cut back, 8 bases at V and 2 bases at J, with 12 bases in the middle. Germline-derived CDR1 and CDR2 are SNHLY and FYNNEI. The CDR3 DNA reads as TGTGCCAGCCGAGGACAGCCTAACACTGAAGCTTTCTTT. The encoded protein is CASRGQPNTEAFF.

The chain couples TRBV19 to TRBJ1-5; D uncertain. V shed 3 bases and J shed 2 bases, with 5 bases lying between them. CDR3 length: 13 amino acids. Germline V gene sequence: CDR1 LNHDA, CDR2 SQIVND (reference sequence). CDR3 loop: CASSMAGNQPQHF. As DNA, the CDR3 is TGTGCCAGTAGTATGGCAGGCAATCAGCCCCAGCATTTT.

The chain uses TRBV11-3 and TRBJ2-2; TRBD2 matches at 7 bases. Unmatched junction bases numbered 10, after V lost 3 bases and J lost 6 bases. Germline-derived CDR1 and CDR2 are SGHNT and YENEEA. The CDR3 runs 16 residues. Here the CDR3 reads CASSFGAGVAAGELFF. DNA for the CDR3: TGTGCCAGCAGCTTTGGGGCGGGAGTGGCTGCCGGGGAGCTGTTTTTT.

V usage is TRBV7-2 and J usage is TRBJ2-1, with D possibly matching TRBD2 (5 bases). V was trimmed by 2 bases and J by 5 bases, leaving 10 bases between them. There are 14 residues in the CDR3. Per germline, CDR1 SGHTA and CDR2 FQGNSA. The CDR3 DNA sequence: TGTGCCAGCAGCTTACGGGAACCGAACAATGAGCAGTTCTTC. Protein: CASSLREPNNEQFF.

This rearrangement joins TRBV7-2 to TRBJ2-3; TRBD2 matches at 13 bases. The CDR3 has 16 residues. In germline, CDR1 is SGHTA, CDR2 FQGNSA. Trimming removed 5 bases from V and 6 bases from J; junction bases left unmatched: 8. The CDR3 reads CASSPGTSGIRDTQYF. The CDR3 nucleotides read TGTGCCAGCAGCCCCGGGACTAGCGGGATCCGGGATACGCAGTATTTT.

The CDR3 sequence is CASSLALGGFSGEETQYF. The DNA for the CDR3 is TGTGCCAGCAGCTTAGCCCTGGGGGGGTTTAGCGGGGAAGAGACCCAGTACTTC. The chain combines TRBV7-8 with TRBJ2-5, with 8 bases that match TRBD2. The junction had 12 bases not matched to a gene; V was cut back by 0 bases and J by 3 bases. This CDR3 has 18 amino acids. CDR1 SGHVS and CDR2 FQNEAQ come from the germline V gene.

The CDR3 loop is CASSQDPSGANVLTF. The DNA for the CDR3 is TGTGCCAGCAGCCAAGATCCCTCTGGGGCCAACGTCCTGACTTTC. The V and J genes are TRBV4-2 and TRBJ2-6; no clear D gene. CDR1 is LGHNA, CDR2 YNFKEQ, per germline. The CDR3 sequence is 15 residues long. Between the trimmed V and J ends, which lost 0 bases and 0 bases, there was a span of 3 bases.

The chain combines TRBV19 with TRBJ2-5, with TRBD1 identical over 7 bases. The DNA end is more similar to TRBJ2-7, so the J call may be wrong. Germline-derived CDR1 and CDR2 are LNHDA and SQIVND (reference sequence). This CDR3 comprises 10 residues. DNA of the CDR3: TGTAAGGGGGCGTTGTCCGAGCAGTACTTC. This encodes CKGALSEQYF.

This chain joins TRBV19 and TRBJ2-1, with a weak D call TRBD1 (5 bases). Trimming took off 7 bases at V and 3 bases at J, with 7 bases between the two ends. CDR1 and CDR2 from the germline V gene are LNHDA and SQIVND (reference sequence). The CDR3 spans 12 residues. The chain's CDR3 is CASNQGYNEQFF. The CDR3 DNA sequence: TGTGCCAGTAACCAGGGCTACAATGAGCAGTTCTTC.

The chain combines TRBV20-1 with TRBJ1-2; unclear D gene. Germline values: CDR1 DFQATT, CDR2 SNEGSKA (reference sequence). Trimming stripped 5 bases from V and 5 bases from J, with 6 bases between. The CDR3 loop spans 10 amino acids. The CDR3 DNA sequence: TGCAGTGCTTTCCAATATGGCTACACCTTC. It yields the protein CSAFQYGYTF.

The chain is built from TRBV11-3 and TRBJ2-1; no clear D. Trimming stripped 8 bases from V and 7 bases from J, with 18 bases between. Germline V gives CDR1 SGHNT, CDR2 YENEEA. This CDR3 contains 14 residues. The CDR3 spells CASSAAPKHNEQFF. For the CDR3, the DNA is TGTGCCAGCTCTGCGGCCCCGAAACATAATGAGCAGTTCTTC.

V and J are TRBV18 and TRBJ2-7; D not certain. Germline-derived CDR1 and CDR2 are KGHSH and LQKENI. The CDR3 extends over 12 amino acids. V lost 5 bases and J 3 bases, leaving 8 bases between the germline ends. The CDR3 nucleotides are TGTGCCAGCTCATCCACCGGCTACGAGCAGTACGTC. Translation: CASSSTGYEQYV.